The 12 T cell receptor beta chains reported below all come from one sample, sequenced in a study of blood T cell repertoires in COVID-19. Assay: immunoSEQ multiplex PCR; the TCRdb copy retains only in-frame clones and omits some. The data hold around 110,000 clones, with about nine tenths observed a single time. Sequenced: peripheral blood. The receptors were gathered from a human donor with active COVID-19. The donor label of this sample is uncertain.

The chain links TRBV4-3 to TRBJ1-3, with 7 bases aligning to TRBD1. V shed 4 bases, J shed 0 bases, and the junction held 6 bases outside the gene matches. The CDR3 totals 16 residues. Germline V gene lookup returns CDR1 LGHNA and CDR2 YSLEER. Written as DNA, the CDR3 is TGCGCCAGCAGCCGTCAGGGACAGCTCTCTGGAAACACCATATATTTT. This codes for CASSRQGQLSGNTIYF.

The genes are TRBV2 and TRBJ2-5; TRBD2 matches 15 bases. The CDR3 runs to 15 residues. V was pared by 4 bases and J by 5 bases, with 2 bases of the junction left unmatched. Per germline, CDR1 SNHLY and CDR2 FYNNEI. DNA for the CDR3: TGTGCCAGCAGTGGGACTAGCGGGGGGGCGGAGACCCAGTACTTC. Its protein product is CASSGTSGGAETQYF.

Worth noting for this clone: The sample carries other DNA sequences with the same CDR3. The chain is built from TRBV28 and TRBJ2-7, with TRBD1 identical over 11 bases. Germline V gene data show CDR1 as MDHEN and CDR2 as SYDVKM. Trimming at V came to 4 bases and at J to 7 bases, leaving 6 bases not matched to a gene. This CDR3 spans 14 amino acids. The CDR3 DNA sequence: TGTGCCAGCAGTTCCCCGGGACAGGGGGGGGAGCAGTACTTC. Translated: CASSSPGQGGEQYF.

This clone was counted only a few times. The J gene is TRBJ1-5, the V gene TRBV27; D is unclear. This CDR3 contains 15 residues. Trimming removed 5 bases at V and 7 bases at J, with 18 bases between. CDR1 and CDR2 (germline): MNHEY, SMNVEV (reference sequence). DNA of the CDR3: TGTGCCAGCAGTCCCCTCTCGGCAGGCCGGCAGCCCCAGCATTTT. The encoded protein is CASSPLSAGRQPQHF.

The CDR3: CASGPHRWVAYEQYF. Written as DNA, the CDR3 is TGTGCCAGCGGACCCCACCGGTGGGTAGCGTACGAGCAGTACTTC. The V call is TRBV9, the J call TRBJ2-7; D possibly corresponds to TRBD2 (5 bases). This CDR3 region has 15 residues. Germline CDR1 reads SGDLS; CDR2 reads YYNGEE. V lost 7 bases to trimming and J lost 4 bases, with 21 bases between them.

The rearrangement uses TRBV5-4 and TRBJ2-1; possible D gene TRBD2, 5 bases. This CDR3 has 16 residues. Per germline, CDR1 SGHNT and CDR2 YYREEE (reference sequence). The V and J ends lost 1 base and 4 bases respectively, with 15 bases between them. CDR3 sequence: CASSLFSRVNYNEQFF. The CDR3 DNA reads TGTGCCAGCAGCTTGTTTTCGCGGGTGAATTACAATGAGCAGTTCTTC.

This clone was seen just once. The chain joins TRBV4-3 to TRBJ1-4; 8 bases line up with TRBD1. CDR1 is LGHNA, CDR2 YSLEER, per germline. The CDR3 has 15 amino acids. V was clipped by 2 bases and J by 3 bases; unmatched bases: 2. CDR3 sequence: CASSQQGASNEKLFF. The CDR3 bases are TGCGCCAGCAGCCAACAGGGGGCATCTAATGAAAAACTGTTTTTT.

The chain is built from TRBV10-3 and TRBJ2-3, with D maybe TRBD1 (5 bases). Looked up from germline, CDR1 is ENHRY and CDR2 is SYGVKD. V was clipped by 6 bases and J by 7 bases, with 8 bases between them. CDR3 length: 11 residues. CDR3 sequence (DNA): TGTGCCATCAGGGACATTCATACGCAGTATTTT. It codes for CAIRDIHTQYF.

This chain joins TRBV11-2 and TRBJ2-5; 9 bases are shared with TRBD2. Trimming cost V 3 bases and J 1 base; bases outside gene matches: 6. The CDR3 runs 16 residues. Germline CDR1 SGHAT, CDR2 FQNNGV. The CDR3 region is CASSFAGTSPQETQYF. As DNA, the CDR3 is TGTGCCAGCAGCTTTGCTGGGACTAGCCCCCAAGAGACCCAGTACTTC.

The J gene is TRBJ2-3, the V gene TRBV6-2 or TRBV6-3; 10 bases map to TRBD2. V was pared by 2 bases and J by 1 base, with 0 bases of the junction left unmatched. Germline loops: CDR1 MNHEY, CDR2 SVGEGT. The CDR3 is 15 amino acids. The CDR3 is CASSYGTSGTDTQYF. Written as DNA, the CDR3 is TGTGCCAGCAGTTACGGGACTAGCGGCACAGATACGCAGTATTTT.

This rearrangement joins TRBV9 to TRBJ2-3, with 8 bases identical to TRBD2. Germline CDR1 SGDLS, CDR2 YYNGEE. With V trimmed by 4 bases and J by 2 bases, 9 bases remained unmatched. This CDR3 contains 16 residues. In nucleotides, the CDR3 is TGTGCCAGCAGCTTGCCCCGGGGGGGAAACACAGATACGCAGTATTTT. The encoded protein is CASSLPRGGNTDTQYF.

The chain has TRBV3-1 (or the pseudogene TRBV3-2) and TRBJ1-1; TRBD1 aligns across 7 bases. V trimming: 4 bases; J trimming: 7 bases; junction bases outside the gene matches: 6. The CDR3 has 13 amino acids. Germline loops: CDR1 LGHDT, CDR2 YNNKEL (reference sequence). The CDR3: CASSPRQGREAFF. The CDR3 nucleotides read TGTGCCAGCAGCCCTCGACAGGGCCGTGAAGCTTTCTTT.